Sequencing of this TCR beta chain was carried out in a study of cytomegalovirus exposure and HLA in healthy donors. Of note for this clone: The antigen is not known.

After removal of 5 bases from V and 5 bases from J, the junction contained 12 bases not matched to a gene. Germline lookup yields CDR1 LNHDA and CDR2 SQIVND (reference sequence). This CDR3 region has 16 residues. The PCR had 60 Vbeta and 13 Jbeta primers. The repertoire was sequenced with immunoSEQ multiplex PCR; TCRdb's copy has only in-frame clones and lacks some. Found here are some 120,000 clones, roughly 80% of them singletons; the top ten hold roughly 3%. The study, taken as a whole, reports: The sole available immune exposure information was CMV serostatus. Analysis was carried out at a later point, and it linked a missense DCLRE1C variant to TCR beta V- and J-gene trimming. An analysis done earlier found most TCR beta V segments productive about 87% or about 30% of the time.

This clonotype originated in a male donor in good health and CMV-seronegative. Specimen: PBMCs. V usage is TRBV19 and J usage is TRBJ2-7; the match to TRBD1 covers 10 bases. The DNA of the CDR3 is TGTGCCAGTAGTCCTACAATGGACAGGGGGATCCACGAGCAGTACTTC. Translating gives CASSPTMDRGIHEQYF. Drawing the rest from reference TRBV19 and TRBJ2-7, the complete variable domain is DGGITQSPKYLFRKEGQNVTLSCEQNLNHDAMYWYRQDPGQGLRLIYYSQIVNDFQKGDIAEGYSVSREKKESFPLTVTSAQKNPTAFYLCASSPTMDRGIHEQYFGPGTRLTVT.